This T cell receptor (beta chain) was identified during a study of graft-versus-host responses after intestinal transplantation. Study-wide context: All recipients got anti-thymocyte globulin induction, then tacrolimus and steroids for approximately 3 years.

Whole-study results and caveats: Researchers found GvH clones in recipient marrow, and some showed up first in ileum or blood.

Concerning this clone: Its antigen is unknown.

The protocol was immunoSEQ multiplex PCR, while the TCRdb copy is restricted to in-frame clones and leaves out a portion. The repertoire has some 120,000 clones, over 75% of them found once; the top ten carry approximately 0.17%. The sequence was collected from a human donor who received an intestinal transplant. This material consisted of unstimulated CD4+ T cells sorted from spleen or lymph node cells, taken before intestinal transplant.

CDR3 in amino acids: CASSPGLVRNEQFF. Here the CDR3 DNA reads TGTGCCAGTAGCCCCGGACTAGTCAGGAATGAGCAGTTCTTC. This chain uses TRBV19 with TRBJ2-1, with TRBD2 matching 7 bases. The CDR3 is made up of 14 amino acids. Unmatched junction bases numbered 9, after V lost 6 bases and J lost 7 bases. CDR1 and CDR2 from the germline V gene are LNHDA and SQIVND (reference sequence).